This T cell receptor beta chain came from a study of control samples from healthy donors and cancer patients. Trimming shortened V by 1 base and J by 6 bases, and 16 bases separated the two germline ends. This CDR3 comprises 15 residues. The germline V gene has CDR1 SGHNT and CDR2 YYREEE (reference sequence). Measured with immunoSEQ multiplex PCR; TCRdb has only the in-frame clones, and not every one. The data show approximately 89,000 clones, about 90% seen once. The chain recombines TRBV5-4 with TRBJ1-2; a weak D match, TRBD1 (6 bases). The sequenced material came from blood. This receptor was identified in a middle-aged man in good health. CDR3 nucleotides: TGTGCCAGCAGCTTGTCGTGGCAGGGGAACCATGGCTACACCTTC. The encoded protein is CASSLSWQGNHGYTF.